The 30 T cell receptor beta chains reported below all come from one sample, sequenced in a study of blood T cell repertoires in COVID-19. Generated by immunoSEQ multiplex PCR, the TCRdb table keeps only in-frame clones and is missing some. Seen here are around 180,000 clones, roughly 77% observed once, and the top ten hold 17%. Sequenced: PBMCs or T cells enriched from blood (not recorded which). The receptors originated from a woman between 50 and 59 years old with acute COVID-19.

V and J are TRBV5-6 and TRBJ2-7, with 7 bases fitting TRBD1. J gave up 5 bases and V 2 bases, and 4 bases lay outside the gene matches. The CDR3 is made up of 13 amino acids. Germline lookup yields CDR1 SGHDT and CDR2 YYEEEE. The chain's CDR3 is CASSLGTVNEQYV. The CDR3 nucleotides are TGTGCCAGCAGCTTAGGGACAGTCAACGAGCAGTACGTC.

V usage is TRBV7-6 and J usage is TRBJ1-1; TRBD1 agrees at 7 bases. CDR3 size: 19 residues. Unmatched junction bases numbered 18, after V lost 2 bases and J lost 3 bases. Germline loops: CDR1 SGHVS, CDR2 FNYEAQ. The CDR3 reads CASSLKTGPDGLRDTEAFF. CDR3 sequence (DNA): TGTGCCAGCAGCTTAAAGACAGGGCCAGATGGTTTGAGGGACACTGAAGCTTTCTTT.

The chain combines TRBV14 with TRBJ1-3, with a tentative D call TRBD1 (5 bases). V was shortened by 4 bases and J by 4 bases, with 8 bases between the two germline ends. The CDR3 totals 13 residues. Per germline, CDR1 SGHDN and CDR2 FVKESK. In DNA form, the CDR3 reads TGTGCCAGCAGCCGGGCAGGGGGAAACACCATATATTTT. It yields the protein CASSRAGGNTIYF.

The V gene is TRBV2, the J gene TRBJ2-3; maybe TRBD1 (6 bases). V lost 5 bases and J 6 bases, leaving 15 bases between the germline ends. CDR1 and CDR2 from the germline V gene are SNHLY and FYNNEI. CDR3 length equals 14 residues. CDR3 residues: CASSSTGWLDTQYF. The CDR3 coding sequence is TGTGCCAGCAGTTCGACAGGATGGTTGGATACGCAGTATTTT. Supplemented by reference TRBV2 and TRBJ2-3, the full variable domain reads EPEVTQTPSHQVTQMGQEVILRCVPISNHLYFYWYRQILGQKVEFLVSFYNNEISEKSEIFDDQFSVERPDGSNFTLKIRSTKLEDSAMYFCASSSTGWLDTQYFGPGTRLTVL.

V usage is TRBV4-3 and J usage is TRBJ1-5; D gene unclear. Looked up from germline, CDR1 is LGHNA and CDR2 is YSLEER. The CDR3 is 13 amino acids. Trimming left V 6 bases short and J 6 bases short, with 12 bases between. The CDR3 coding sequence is TGCGCCAGCAGTGGAGACCCCGGTCAGCCCCAGCATTTT. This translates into CASSGDPGQPQHF.

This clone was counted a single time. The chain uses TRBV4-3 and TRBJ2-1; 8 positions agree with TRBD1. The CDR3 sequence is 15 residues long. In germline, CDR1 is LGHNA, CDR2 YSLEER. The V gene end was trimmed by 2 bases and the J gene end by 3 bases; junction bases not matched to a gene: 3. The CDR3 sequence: CASSQPGQDYNEQFF. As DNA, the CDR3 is TGCGCCAGCAGCCAACCGGGACAGGACTACAATGAGCAGTTCTTC.

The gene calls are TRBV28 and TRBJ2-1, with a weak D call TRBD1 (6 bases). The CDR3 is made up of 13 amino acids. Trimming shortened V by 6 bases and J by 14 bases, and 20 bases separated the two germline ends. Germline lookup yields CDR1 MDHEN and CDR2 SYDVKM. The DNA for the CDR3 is TGTGCCAGCAGCGCCATCGACAGGTACTTTGAGTTCTTC. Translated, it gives CASSAIDRYFEFF.

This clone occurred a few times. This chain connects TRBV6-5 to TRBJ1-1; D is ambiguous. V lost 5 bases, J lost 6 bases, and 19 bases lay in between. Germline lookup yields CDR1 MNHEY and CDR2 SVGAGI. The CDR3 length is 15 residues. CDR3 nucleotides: TGTGCCAGCAGTCTTCGTGAGCAGGCAGGCTCTGAAGCTTTCTTT. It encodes CASSLREQAGSEAFF.

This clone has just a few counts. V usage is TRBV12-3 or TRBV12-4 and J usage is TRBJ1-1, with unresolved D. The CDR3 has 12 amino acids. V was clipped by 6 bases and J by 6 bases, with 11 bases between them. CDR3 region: CASSNFPAEAFF. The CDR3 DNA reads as TGTGCCAGCAGCAACTTCCCCGCTGAAGCTTTCTTT.

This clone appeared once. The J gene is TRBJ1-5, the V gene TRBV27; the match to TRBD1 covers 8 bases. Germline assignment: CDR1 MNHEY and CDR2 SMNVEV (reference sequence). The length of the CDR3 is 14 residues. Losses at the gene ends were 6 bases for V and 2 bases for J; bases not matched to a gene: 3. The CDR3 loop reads CASRQGVGNQPQHF. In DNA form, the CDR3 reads TGTGCCAGCAGACAGGGGGTAGGCAATCAGCCCCAGCATTTT.

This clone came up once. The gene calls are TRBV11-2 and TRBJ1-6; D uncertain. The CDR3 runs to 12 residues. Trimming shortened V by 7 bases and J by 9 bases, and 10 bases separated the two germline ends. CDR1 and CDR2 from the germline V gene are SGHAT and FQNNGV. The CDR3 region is CASTKPASPLHF. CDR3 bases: TGTGCCAGCACTAAACCCGCTTCACCCCTCCACTTT.

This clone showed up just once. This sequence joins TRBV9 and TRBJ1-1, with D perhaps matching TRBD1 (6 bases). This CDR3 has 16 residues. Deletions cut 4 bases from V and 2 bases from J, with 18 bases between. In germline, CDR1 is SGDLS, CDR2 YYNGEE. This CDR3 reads CASSPRWGTPNTEAFF. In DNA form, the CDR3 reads TGTGCCAGCAGCCCCCGCTGGGGGACACCAAACACTGAAGCTTTCTTT.

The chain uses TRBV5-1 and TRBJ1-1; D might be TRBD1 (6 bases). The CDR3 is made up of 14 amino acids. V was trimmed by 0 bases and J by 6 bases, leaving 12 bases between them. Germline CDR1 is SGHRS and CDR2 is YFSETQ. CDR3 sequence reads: CASSLVLGAPEAFF. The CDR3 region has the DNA TGCGCCAGCAGCTTGGTATTGGGGGCACCTGAAGCTTTCTTT.

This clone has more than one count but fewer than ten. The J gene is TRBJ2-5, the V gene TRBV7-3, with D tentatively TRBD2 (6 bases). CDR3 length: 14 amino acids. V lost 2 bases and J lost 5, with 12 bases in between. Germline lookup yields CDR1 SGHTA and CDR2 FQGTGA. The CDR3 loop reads CASSLAGRRETQYF. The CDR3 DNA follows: TGTGCCAGCAGCTTAGCAGGGAGGAGGGAGACCCAGTACTTC.

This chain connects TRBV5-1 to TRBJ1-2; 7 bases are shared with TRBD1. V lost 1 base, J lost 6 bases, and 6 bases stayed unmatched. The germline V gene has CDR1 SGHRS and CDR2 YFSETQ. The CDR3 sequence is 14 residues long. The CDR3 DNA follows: TGCGCCAGCAGCTTGAACAGGGGTGGAGATGGCTACACCTTC. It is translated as CASSLNRGGDGYTF.

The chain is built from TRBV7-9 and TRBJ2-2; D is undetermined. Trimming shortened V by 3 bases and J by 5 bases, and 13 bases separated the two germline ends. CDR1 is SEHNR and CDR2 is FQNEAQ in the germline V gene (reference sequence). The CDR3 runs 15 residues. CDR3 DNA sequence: TGTGCCAGCAGCTTCCTAAGACTTCAAACCGGGGAGCTGTTTTTT. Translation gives CASSFLRLQTGELFF. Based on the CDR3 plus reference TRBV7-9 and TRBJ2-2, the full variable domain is DTGVSQNPRHKITKRGQNVTFRCDPISEHNRLYWYRQTLGQGPEFLTYFQNEAQLEKSRLLSDRFSAERPKGSFSTLEIQRTEQGDSAMYLCASSFLRLQTGELFFGEGSRLTVL.

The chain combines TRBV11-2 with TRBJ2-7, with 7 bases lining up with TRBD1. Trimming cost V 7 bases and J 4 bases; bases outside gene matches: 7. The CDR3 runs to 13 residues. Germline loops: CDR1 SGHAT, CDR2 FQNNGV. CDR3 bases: TGTGCCAGCACCGAGGGGGCGCGATACGAGCAGTACGTC. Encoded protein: CASTEGARYEQYV.

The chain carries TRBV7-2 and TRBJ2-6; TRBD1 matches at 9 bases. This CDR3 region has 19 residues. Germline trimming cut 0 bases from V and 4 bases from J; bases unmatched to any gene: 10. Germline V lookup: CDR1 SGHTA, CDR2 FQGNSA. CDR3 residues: CASSLAPDRGLRGANVLTF. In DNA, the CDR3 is TGTGCCAGCAGCTTAGCCCCGGACAGGGGATTGAGGGGGGCCAACGTCCTGACTTTC.

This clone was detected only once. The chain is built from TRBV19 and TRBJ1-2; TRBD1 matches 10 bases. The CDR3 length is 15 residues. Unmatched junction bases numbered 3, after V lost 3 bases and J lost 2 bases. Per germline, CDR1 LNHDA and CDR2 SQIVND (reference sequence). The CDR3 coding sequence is TGTGCCAGTAGTATGGGGACAGGGGCGAACTATGGCTACACCTTC. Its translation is CASSMGTGANYGYTF.

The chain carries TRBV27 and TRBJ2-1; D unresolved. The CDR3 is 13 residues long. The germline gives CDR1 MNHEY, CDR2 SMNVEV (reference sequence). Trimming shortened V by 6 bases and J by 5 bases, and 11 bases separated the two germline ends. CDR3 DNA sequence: TGTGCCAGCAGCCTCGCAGTTGACAATGAGCAGTTCTTC. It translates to CASSLAVDNEQFF.

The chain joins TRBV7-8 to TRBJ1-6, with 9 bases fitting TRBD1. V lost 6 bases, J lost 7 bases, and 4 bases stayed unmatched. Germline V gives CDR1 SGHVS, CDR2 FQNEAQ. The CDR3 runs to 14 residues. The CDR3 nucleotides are TGTGCCAGCAGGACCGGGACAGGGAATTCACCCCTCCACTTT. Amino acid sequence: CASRTGTGNSPLHF.

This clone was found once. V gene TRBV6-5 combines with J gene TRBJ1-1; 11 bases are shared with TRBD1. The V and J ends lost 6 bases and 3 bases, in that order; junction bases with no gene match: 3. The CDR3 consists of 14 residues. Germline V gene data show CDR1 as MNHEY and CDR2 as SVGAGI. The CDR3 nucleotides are TGTGCCAGCAGACTGGGACAGGGGGACACTGAAGCTTTCTTT. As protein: CASRLGQGDTEAFF.

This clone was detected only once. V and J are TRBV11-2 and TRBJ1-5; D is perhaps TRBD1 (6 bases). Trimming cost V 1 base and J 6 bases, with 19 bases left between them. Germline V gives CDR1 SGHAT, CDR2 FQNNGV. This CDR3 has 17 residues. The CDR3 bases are TGTGCCAGCAGCTTAGGGGGCAGGGGACGTATTGGTCAGCCCCAGCATTTT. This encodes CASSLGGRGRIGQPQHF.

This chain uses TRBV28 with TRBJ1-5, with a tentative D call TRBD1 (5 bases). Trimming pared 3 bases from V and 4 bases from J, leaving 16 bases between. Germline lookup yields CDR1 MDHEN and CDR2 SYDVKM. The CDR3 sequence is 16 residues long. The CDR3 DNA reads TGTGCCAGCAGTTTGGGGGTGAAGGGAGGGAATCAGCCCCAGCATTTT. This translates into CASSLGVKGGNQPQHF.

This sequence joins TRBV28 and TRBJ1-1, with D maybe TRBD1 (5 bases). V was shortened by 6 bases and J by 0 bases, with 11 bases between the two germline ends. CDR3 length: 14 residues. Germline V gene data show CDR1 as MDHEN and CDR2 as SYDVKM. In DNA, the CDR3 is TGTGCCAGCAGGCCCGGACATATGAACACTGAAGCTTTCTTT. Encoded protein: CASRPGHMNTEAFF. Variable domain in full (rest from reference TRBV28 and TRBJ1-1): DVKVTQSSRYLVKRTGEKVFLECVQDMDHENMFWYRQDPGLGLRLIYFSYDVKMKEKGDIPEGYSVSREKKERFSLILESASTNQTSMYLCASRPGHMNTEAFFGQGTRLTVV.

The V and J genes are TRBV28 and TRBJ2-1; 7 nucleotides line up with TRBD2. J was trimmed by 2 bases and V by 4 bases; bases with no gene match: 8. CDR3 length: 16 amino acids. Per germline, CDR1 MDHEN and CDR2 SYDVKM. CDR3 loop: CASSSPAGGTYNEQFF. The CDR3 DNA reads TGTGCCAGCAGTTCCCCAGCCGGGGGGACCTACAATGAGCAGTTCTTC.

The CDR3 spells CASSIRTGDQPQHF. For the CDR3, the DNA is TGTGCCAGTAGTATACGGACAGGGGATCAGCCCCAGCATTTT. The V gene is TRBV19, the J gene TRBJ1-5, with 9 positions matching TRBD1. The J segment lost 5 bases and the V segment lost 2 bases, leaving 1 base of the junction unmatched. Germline loops: CDR1 LNHDA, CDR2 SQIVND (reference sequence). The CDR3 length is 14 residues.

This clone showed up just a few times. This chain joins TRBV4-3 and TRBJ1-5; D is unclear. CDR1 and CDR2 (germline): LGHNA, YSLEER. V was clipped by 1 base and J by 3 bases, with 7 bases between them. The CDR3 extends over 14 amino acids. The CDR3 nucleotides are TGCGCCAGCAGCCAAGGGTCAGTCAATCAGCCCCAGCATTTT. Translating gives CASSQGSVNQPQHF.

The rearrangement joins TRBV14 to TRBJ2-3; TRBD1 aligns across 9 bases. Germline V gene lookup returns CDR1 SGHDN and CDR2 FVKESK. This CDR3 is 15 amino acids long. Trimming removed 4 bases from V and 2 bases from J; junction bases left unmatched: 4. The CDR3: CASSPGQGATDTQYF. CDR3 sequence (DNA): TGTGCCAGCAGCCCGGGACAGGGAGCCACAGATACGCAGTATTTT.

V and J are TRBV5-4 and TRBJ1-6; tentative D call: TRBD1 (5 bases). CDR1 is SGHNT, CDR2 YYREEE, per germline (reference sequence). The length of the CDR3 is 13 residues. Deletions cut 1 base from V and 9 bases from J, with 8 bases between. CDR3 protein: CASSLWGVSPLHF. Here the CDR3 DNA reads TGTGCCAGCAGCTTGTGGGGGGTTTCACCCCTCCACTTT.